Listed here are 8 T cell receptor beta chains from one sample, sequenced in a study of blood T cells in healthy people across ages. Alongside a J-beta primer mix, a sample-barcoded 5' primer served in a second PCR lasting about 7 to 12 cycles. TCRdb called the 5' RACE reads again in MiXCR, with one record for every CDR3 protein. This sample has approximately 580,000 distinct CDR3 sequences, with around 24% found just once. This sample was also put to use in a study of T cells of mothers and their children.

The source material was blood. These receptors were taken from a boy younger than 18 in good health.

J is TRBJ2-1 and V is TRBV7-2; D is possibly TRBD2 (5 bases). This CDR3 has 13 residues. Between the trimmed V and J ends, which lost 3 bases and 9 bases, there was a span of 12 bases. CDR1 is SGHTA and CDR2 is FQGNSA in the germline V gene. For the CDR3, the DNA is TGTGCCAGCAGCTTTACCACGGAGGCTGAGCAGTTCTTC. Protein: CASSFTTEAEQFF.

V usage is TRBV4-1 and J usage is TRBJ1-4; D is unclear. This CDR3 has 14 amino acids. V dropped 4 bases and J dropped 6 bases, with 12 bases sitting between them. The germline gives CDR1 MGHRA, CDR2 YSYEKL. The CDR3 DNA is TGCGCCAGCAGCCTCGCGGACCCTTATGAAAAACTGTTTTTT. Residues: CASSLADPYEKLFF.

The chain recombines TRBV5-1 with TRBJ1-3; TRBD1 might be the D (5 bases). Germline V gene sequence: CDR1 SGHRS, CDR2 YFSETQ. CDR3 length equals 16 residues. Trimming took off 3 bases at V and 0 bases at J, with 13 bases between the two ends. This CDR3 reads CASSYGGDYSGNTIYF. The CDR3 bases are TGCGCCAGCAGCTACGGAGGGGACTACTCTGGAAACACCATATATTTT.

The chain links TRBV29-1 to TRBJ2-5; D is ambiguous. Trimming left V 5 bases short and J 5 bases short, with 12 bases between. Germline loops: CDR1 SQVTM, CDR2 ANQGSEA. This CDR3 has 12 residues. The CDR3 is CSVSQKRETQYF. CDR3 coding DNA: TGCAGCGTTTCACAGAAAAGGGAGACCCAGTACTTC.

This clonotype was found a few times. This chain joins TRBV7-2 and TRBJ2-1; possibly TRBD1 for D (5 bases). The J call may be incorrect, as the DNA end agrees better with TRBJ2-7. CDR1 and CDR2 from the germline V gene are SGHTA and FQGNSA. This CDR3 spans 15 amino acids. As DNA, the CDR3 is TGTGCCAGCAGCCGAAGGGGCGTCGGAACCCCCGAGCAGTACTTC. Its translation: CASSRRGVGTPEQYF.

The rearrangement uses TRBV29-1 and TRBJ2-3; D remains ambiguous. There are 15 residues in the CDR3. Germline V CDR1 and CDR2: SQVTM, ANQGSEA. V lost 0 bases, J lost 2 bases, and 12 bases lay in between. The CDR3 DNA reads TGCAGCGTTGAAGATCGCTCTAGAACCACAGATACGCAGTATTTT. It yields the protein CSVEDRSRTTDTQYF.

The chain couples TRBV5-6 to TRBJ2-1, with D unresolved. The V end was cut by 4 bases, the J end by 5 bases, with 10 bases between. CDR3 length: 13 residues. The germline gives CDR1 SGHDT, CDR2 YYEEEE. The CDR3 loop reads CASSRRTNNEQFF. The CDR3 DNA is TGTGCCAGCAGCCGAAGAACAAACAATGAGCAGTTCTTC.

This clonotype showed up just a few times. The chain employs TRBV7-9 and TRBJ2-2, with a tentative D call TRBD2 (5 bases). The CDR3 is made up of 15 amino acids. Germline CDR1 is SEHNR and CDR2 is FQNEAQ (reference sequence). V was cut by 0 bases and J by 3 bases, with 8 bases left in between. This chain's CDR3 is CASSLAEGDTGELFF. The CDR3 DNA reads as TGTGCCAGCAGCTTAGCAGAGGGAGACACCGGGGAGCTGTTTTTT.